This note documents a single T cell receptor beta chain sequence. Its antigen is still unknown. The data were obtained in a study of blood T cells in healthy people across ages. Total RNA extraction produced at least 5.5 micrograms (per sample) for the study. General study points: The unsorted PBMCs prevented any conclusive comparison of naive versus antigen-experienced cells.

Combining a sample-barcoded 5' primer with a J-beta primer mix, a second PCR ran for about 6 to 11 cycles. TCRdb passed the 5' RACE reads through MiXCR, listing each CDR3 protein once. The sample consists of approximately 490,000 distinct CDR3 sequences, 20% to 30% of them appearing once. From germline, CDR1 is MNHEY and CDR2 SVGEGT. The CDR3 contains 14 residues. The same specimen was also included in a second study, on T cells of mothers and their children. As that study records: For cDNA synthesis, the complete extracted RNA was used (1.5 ug per 15 ul).

This TCR was sampled from a boy aged 5-17 years in good health. The sample consisted of blood. The gene calls are TRBV6-2 or TRBV6-3 and TRBJ2-5, with 10 bases identical to TRBD1. The assigned J gene may be wrong: the sequence end matches TRBJ2-1 better. The CDR3, as DNA: TGTGCCAGCAGTCAGGACAGGGGGGGGGATGAGCAGTTCTTC. Its protein is CASSQDRGGDEQFF.